One TCR beta chain is described in this entry. Its antigen is currently unknown. This specimen comes from a study of cytomegalovirus exposure and HLA in healthy donors. The wider study: Inside one of the first data releases sat about 85 million unique TCRs taken from HLA-typed donors.

Study-wide results and caveats: Accurate HLA-A and HLA-B prediction from TCR beta sequences was reported for most subjects. Testing in vitro showed a few CMV-associated chains specific for CMV antigens. Sequence variants that were highly shared formed a cluster that was likely a sequencing artifact.

Germline assignment: CDR1 LNHDA and CDR2 SQIVND (reference sequence). There are 23 residues in the CDR3. The trim removed 2 bases at V and 2 bases at J, leaving 27 bases unmatched. Use of 60 Vbeta and 13 Jbeta primers characterized the PCR. Sequenced by immunoSEQ multiplex PCR; TCRdb stores in-frame clones only, minus some. The profile shows more than 150,000 clones, roughly 80% of them singletons. The chain carries TRBV19 and TRBJ2-3; 8 nucleotides agree with TRBD2. The receptor's source is a boy between 10 and 17 years old in good health and CMV-seronegative. The sequenced material came from PBMCs. CDR3 sequence (DNA): TGTGCCAGTAGTATATTGGGGACGGAACTTGGATGGAGCGGGAGCCCATTCACAGATACGCAGTATTTT. This encodes CASSILGTELGWSGSPFTDTQYF.